This T cell receptor (beta chain) was recorded in a study of blood T cell repertoires in COVID-19. As originally analysed: Using reference gene primer amplification, nucleated cell counts were estimated. TCRdb keeps only in-frame clones here, not all; method: immunoSEQ multiplex PCR. That table gives V, J and clone size, and the DNA gave D and trimming. This table holds around 310,000 clones, roughly 89% found once. V lost 7 bases, J lost 3 bases, and 6 bases stayed unmatched. The CDR3 loop spans 14 amino acids. Germline V gives CDR1 MDHEN, CDR2 SYDVKM. The genes are TRBV28 and TRBJ2-1; 7 positions match TRBD2. This TCR derives from a woman in her 40s with COVID-19, enrolled during active disease. Sequencing was done on a sample of peripheral blood. The CDR3 reads CASTVGGSYNEQFF. In DNA form, the CDR3 reads TGTGCCAGCACCGTGGGCGGGAGCTACAATGAGCAGTTCTTC.